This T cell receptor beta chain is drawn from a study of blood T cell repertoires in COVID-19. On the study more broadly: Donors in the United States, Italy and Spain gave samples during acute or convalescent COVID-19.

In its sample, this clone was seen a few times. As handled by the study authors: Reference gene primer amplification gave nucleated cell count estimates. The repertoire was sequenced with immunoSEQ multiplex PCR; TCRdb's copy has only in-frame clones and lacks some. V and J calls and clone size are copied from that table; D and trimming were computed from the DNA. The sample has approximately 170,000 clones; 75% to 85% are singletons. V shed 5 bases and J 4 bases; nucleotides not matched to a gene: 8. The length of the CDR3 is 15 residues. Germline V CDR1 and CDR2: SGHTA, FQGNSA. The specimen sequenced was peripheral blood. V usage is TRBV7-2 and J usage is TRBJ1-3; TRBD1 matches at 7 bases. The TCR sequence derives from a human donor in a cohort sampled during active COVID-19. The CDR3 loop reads CASSDRRGSGNTIYF. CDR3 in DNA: TGTGCCAGCAGCGATCGCAGGGGGTCCGGAAACACCATATATTTT.